This T cell receptor beta chain originates from a study of CD8+ T cells in alopecia areata. For the study at large: Those treated were given oral tofacitinib at 5 to 10 mg twice daily.

Germline assignment: CDR1 MGHDK and CDR2 SYGVNS. This CDR3 region has 15 residues. Trimming cost V 3 bases and J 0 bases, with 9 bases left between them. As for this clone: Its antigen is not known.

Overall study results and limits: Greater clonality was observed in lesional scalp samples, especially alopecia totalis/universalis, versus normal scalp.

Treatment meaning: oral pan-JAK inhibitor, 5-10 mg twice daily. Collection of lesional scalp punch biopsies and peripheral blood was performed in alopecia areata patients. Extracted from the samples, RNA was reverse transcribed into cDNA to serve as the sequencing template. Produced via immunoSEQ multiplex PCR; TCRdb's table is partial and in-frame only. The sample shows fewer than 250,000 clones, less than 65% of them seen only once. This rearrangement joins TRBV25-1 to TRBJ1-5, with a weak D call TRBD1 (5 bases). Material: CD4+ T cells sorted from blood, obtained at week 24, from a patient treated with tofacitinib. The clonotype originates from a human donor with alopecia areata. CDR3 DNA: TGTGCCAGCAGTGATGCAGGGAATAGCAATCAGCCCCAGCATTTT. It is translated as CASSDAGNSNQPQHF.